This TCR beta chain is from a study of post-analysis software for immune sequencing data. Study observations and caveats: Significantly lower normalized Chao1 diversity was seen in multiple sclerosis patients than in controls. Among four or five TRBV segments more frequent in patients than controls were TRBV5-6, TRBV5-1 and TRBV20-1.

This clonotype was seen only a few times. What it binds is not known. V lost 4 bases and J lost 0, with 10 bases in between. Germline CDR1 is SNHLY and CDR2 is FYNNEI. The CDR3 is made up of 15 amino acids. Prepared libraries of TCR beta cDNA carried unique molecular identifiers. TCRdb reanalysed the PCR reads using MiXCR and keeps one entry per CDR3 protein. The sample lists approximately 770,000 distinct CDR3 sequences, 35% to 55% occurring once. This receptor was obtained from a girl aged 10 to 17 with multiple sclerosis. Material for sequencing was blood. J is TRBJ1-5 and V is TRBV2; D gene ambiguous. The CDR3 sequence is CASSGTSHSNQPQHF. Here the CDR3 DNA reads TGTGCCAGCAGTGGCACATCACATAGCAATCAGCCCCAGCATTTT.